These 25 T cell receptor beta chains share one sample of origin, sequenced in a study of OX40 agonist ivuxolimab in advanced cancers. The table came from immunoSEQ multiplex PCR; TCRdb's copy has only in-frame clones and leaves some out. The data contain some 53,000 clones, roughly 94% of them singletons. The material sequenced was CD4+ or CD8+ T cells sorted from blood, taken in a trial of the OX40 agonist ivuxolimab. The receptors come from an adult with an advanced solid tumor such as melanoma, head and neck, liver or kidney cancer.

The chain joins TRBV10-3 to TRBJ1-2; D call uncertain. In germline, CDR1 is ENHRY, CDR2 SYGVKD. The length of the CDR3 is 13 residues. The V gene lost 6 bases and the J gene lost 8 bases, with 16 bases spanning the gap. CDR3 nucleotide sequence: TGTGCCATCAGGGAACCGGGCCTCCCCGGCTACACCTTC. Residues: CAIREPGLPGYTF.

The chain uses TRBV6-5 and TRBJ2-7; D not resolved. Germline-derived CDR1 and CDR2 are MNHEY and SVGAGI. V was cut by 2 bases and J by 2 bases, with 10 bases left in between. The CDR3 totals 14 residues. The CDR3 bases are TGTGCCAGCAGTTACAGGGTAGGGACCTACGAGCAGTACTTC. It specifies CASSYRVGTYEQYF.

Of note for this clone: The CDR3 does not close with the conserved phenylalanine or tryptophan, likely indicating a read error. Because the CDR3's place on the DNA is in doubt, the DNA is left out and the CDR3 is given as listed by TCRdb. V and J are TRBV11-1 and TRBJ1-1; the D call TRBD1 from the table was never checked on the DNA. CDR1 is SGHAT and CDR2 is FQDESV in the germline V gene (reference sequence). From its first to its last residue, the CDR3 has 8 amino acids. The CDR3 loop reads CASSTQDG.

J is TRBJ2-7 and V is TRBV4-3; possibly TRBD1 for D (6 bases). The CDR3 has 15 amino acids. Trimming pared 4 bases from V and 3 bases from J, leaving 16 bases between. Germline CDR1 and CDR2: LGHNA and YSLEER. Here the CDR3 DNA reads TGCGCCAGCAGCCCGACCAGGACAGCCAGCTACGAGCAGTACTTC. Translating it yields CASSPTRTASYEQYF.

The chain employs TRBV4-2 and TRBJ2-3, with TRBD2 identical over 7 bases. From germline, CDR1 is LGHNA and CDR2 YNFKEQ. This CDR3 is 17 amino acids long. The ends lost 1 base at V and 2 bases at J; junction bases unmatched: 9. CDR3 bases: TGTGCCAGCAGCCAAGGGGGGGGTCAGAAGATCACAGATACGCAGTATTTT. Encoded protein: CASSQGGGQKITDTQYF.

The chain has TRBV18 and TRBJ1-3; tentatively, D is TRBD1 (6 bases). The V end lost 0 bases, the J end lost 6 bases, and 9 bases lay between the germline ends. This CDR3 comprises 14 residues. Germline V gives CDR1 KGHSH, CDR2 LQKENI. The CDR3 sequence is CASSPPTGQNTIYF. The CDR3 DNA follows: TGTGCCAGCTCACCACCAACAGGGCAAAACACCATATATTTT.

The rearrangement uses TRBV2 and TRBJ1-2; TRBD1 matches at 9 bases. In germline, CDR1 is SNHLY, CDR2 FYNNEI. V lost 5 bases to trimming and J lost 6 bases; unmatched junction nucleotides: 4. The CDR3 length is 13 residues. In nucleotides, the CDR3 is TGTGCCAGCAGTAGGGACAGGGAGGATGGCTACACCTTC. Amino acids: CASSRDREDGYTF.

The chain is built from TRBV9 and TRBJ2-5; no clear D gene. V lost 0 bases and J lost 1, with 4 bases in between. Germline CDR1 SGDLS, CDR2 YYNGEE. There are 13 residues in the CDR3. This CDR3 is CASSVGFQETQYF. The CDR3 coding sequence is TGTGCCAGCAGCGTAGGTTTCCAAGAGACCCAGTACTTC.

The chain joins TRBV2 to TRBJ2-2, with D possibly being TRBD1 (6 bases). The length of the CDR3 is 15 residues. V was cut by 8 bases and J by 4 bases, with 17 bases left in between. Germline CDR1 reads SNHLY; CDR2 reads FYNNEI. The DNA of the CDR3 is TGTGCCAGCGGGAAGGACAGCGTTGGCACCGGGGAGCTGTTTTTT. It translates to CASGKDSVGTGELFF.

The chain recombines TRBV28 with TRBJ1-3; D ambiguous. CDR1 MDHEN and CDR2 SYDVKM come from the germline V gene. V gave up 6 bases and J gave up 0 bases, with 9 bases separating them. This CDR3 is 14 amino acids long. The CDR3 nucleotides read TGTGCCAGCAGCCCTGGGGACTCTGGAAACACCATATATTTT. It codes for CASSPGDSGNTIYF.

DNA of the CDR3: TGCGCCAGCAGCCAAGGAGTCCCAGGGGGTATCCAATATCAGCCCCAGCATTTT. Translation: CASSQGVPGGIQYQPQHF. The gene calls are TRBV4-1 and TRBJ1-5; 7 bases align to TRBD1. After removal of 1 base from V and 5 bases from J, the junction contained 14 bases not matched to a gene. CDR1 MGHRA and CDR2 YSYEKL come from the germline V gene. The CDR3 runs to 18 residues.

The chain links TRBV19 to TRBJ1-5; 8 positions agree with TRBD1. V lost 10 bases and J lost 5; bases outside the gene matches: 7. Germline CDR1 is LNHDA and CDR2 is SQIVND (reference sequence). The CDR3 is 13 amino acids. The CDR3 loop reads CATGTGGHQPQHF. CDR3 in DNA: TGTGCCACCGGTACAGGGGGGCATCAGCCCCAGCATTTT.

The rearrangement joins TRBV9 to TRBJ1-2; a weak D match, TRBD1 (5 bases). Trimming removed 3 bases at V and 10 bases at J, with 19 bases between. This CDR3 comprises 14 residues. Germline CDR1 is SGDLS and CDR2 is YYNGEE. The CDR3 DNA follows: TGTGCCAGCAGCGCCCGGTGGGGGGTTTACGACTACACCTTC. Protein: CASSARWGVYDYTF.

Relative to its sample, this clone is large. J is TRBJ2-2 and V is TRBV18; 8 bases agree with TRBD1. In germline, CDR1 is KGHSH, CDR2 LQKENI. This CDR3 contains 15 residues. The junction had 6 bases not matched to a gene; V was cut back by 2 bases and J by 7 bases. The CDR3 sequence is CASSPGQGFFGELFF. The CDR3 DNA follows: TGTGCCAGCTCACCAGGACAGGGATTTTTCGGGGAGCTGTTTTTT.

This chain joins TRBV29-1 and TRBJ2-7; TRBD1 might be the D (6 bases). Germline lookup yields CDR1 SQVTM and CDR2 ANQGSEA. Trimming took 1 base from V and 3 from J, leaving 16 bases between them. The CDR3 is made up of 15 amino acids. The CDR3 loop reads CSVEGIQGVDYEQYF. The CDR3 DNA follows: TGCAGCGTTGAAGGGATACAGGGCGTGGACTACGAGCAGTACTTC.

CDR3 nucleotides: TGTGCCAGCAGCCGAGCCGGAGTGGAGCTCCGGGAGCAGTACTTC. It yields the protein CASSRAGVELREQYF. The V and J genes are TRBV4-2 and TRBJ2-7; D is ambiguous. The germline V gene encodes CDR1 LGHNA and CDR2 YNFKEQ. The CDR3 consists of 15 residues. The V end was cut by 4 bases, the J end by 7 bases, with 20 bases between.

This rearrangement joins TRBV13 to TRBJ2-1, with 14 bases aligning to TRBD2. The length of the CDR3 is 15 residues. In germline, CDR1 is PRHDT, CDR2 FYEKMQ (reference sequence). Unmatched junction bases numbered 9, after V lost 5 bases and J lost 12 bases. CDR3 bases: TGTGCCAGCAGCACGGGACTAGCGGGAGAAGTCGGGCAGTTCTTC. Its translation is CASSTGLAGEVGQFF. Drawing the rest from reference TRBV13 and TRBJ2-1, the complete variable domain is AAGVIQSPRHLIKEKRETATLKCYPIPRHDTVYWYQQGPGQDPQFLISFYEKMQSDKGSIPDRFSAQQFSDYHSELNMSSLELGDSALYFCASSTGLAGEVGQFFGPGTRLTVL.

On this clone: In the same sample, other DNA sequences code for this CDR3. The chain is built from TRBV7-9 and TRBJ2-6, with no clear D. CDR3 length: 13 residues. The V end was cut by 4 bases, the J end by 2 bases, with 3 bases between. CDR1 and CDR2 (germline): SEHNR, FQNEAQ (reference sequence). The CDR3 region has the DNA TGTGCCAGCAGCTCCCCTGGGGCCAACGTCCTGACTTTC. Its translation: CASSSPGANVLTF. The full variable domain, completed using reference TRBV7-9 and TRBJ2-6, is DTGVSQNPRHKITKRGQNVTFRCDPISEHNRLYWYRQTLGQGPEFLTYFQNEAQLEKSRLLSDRFSAERPKGSFSTLEIQRTEQGDSAMYLCASSSPGANVLTFGAGSRLTVL.

The chain has TRBV5-5 and TRBJ2-1; 14 positions agree with TRBD2. CDR1 is SGHKS, CDR2 YYEKEE, per germline (reference sequence). The CDR3 loop spans 18 amino acids. The V and J ends lost 5 bases and 3 bases, in that order; junction bases with no gene match: 10. CDR3 in DNA: TGTGCCAGCAGGGGGACTAGCGGGAGACCCCAACTCTACAATGAGCAGTTCTTC. It codes for CASRGTSGRPQLYNEQFF. The full variable domain, with the rest looked up from reference TRBV5-5 and TRBJ2-1, is DAGVTQSPTHLIKTRGQQVTLRCSPISGHKSVSWYQQVLGQGPQFIFQYYEKEERGRGNFPDRFSARQFPNYSSELNVNALLLGDSALYLCASRGTSGRPQLYNEQFFGPGTRLTVL.

The rearrangement uses TRBV5-1 and TRBJ2-7; 8 bases match TRBD2. The CDR3 runs 14 residues. The J segment lost 3 bases and the V segment lost 3 bases, leaving 5 bases of the junction unmatched. The germline gives CDR1 SGHRS, CDR2 YFSETQ. CDR3 sequence: CASSSRGGGYEQYF. CDR3 DNA sequence: TGCGCCAGCAGCTCCCGGGGGGGCGGCTACGAGCAGTACTTC.

The chain links TRBV7-9 to TRBJ2-7, with TRBD1 identical over 9 bases. The germline gives CDR1 SEHNR, CDR2 FQNEAQ (reference sequence). This CDR3 has 15 residues. V shed 5 bases and J 6 bases; nucleotides not matched to a gene: 11. The CDR3 loop reads CASSTGQGLVREQYF. CDR3 DNA: TGTGCCAGCAGCACAGGACAGGGGTTGGTTCGCGAGCAGTACTTC.

The rearrangement joins TRBV5-4 to TRBJ1-2, with 7 bases fitting TRBD1. Trimming took 2 bases from V and 4 from J; bases not matched to a gene: 5. CDR1 and CDR2 (germline): SGHNT, YYREEE (reference sequence). This CDR3 comprises 14 residues. CDR3 in amino acids: CASSLTGTVYGYTF. Here the CDR3 DNA reads TGTGCCAGCAGCTTAACCGGGACAGTCTATGGCTACACCTTC.

The V call is TRBV7-8, the J call TRBJ1-4; D gene unclear. Trimming shortened V by 1 base and J by 2 bases, and 11 bases separated the two germline ends. CDR3 length equals 16 residues. Per germline, CDR1 SGHVS and CDR2 FQNEAQ. The DNA for the CDR3 is TGTGCCAGCAGCTTAGGTACGGAGGGCACTAATGAAAAACTGTTTTTT. Amino acids: CASSLGTEGTNEKLFF.

The chain has TRBV5-5 and TRBJ1-4; unclear D gene. Germline V gene lookup returns CDR1 SGHKS and CDR2 YYEKEE (reference sequence). The CDR3 is 14 amino acids. Deletions cut 3 bases from V and 3 bases from J, with 9 bases between. CDR3 protein: CASSSARANEKLFF. CDR3 coding DNA: TGTGCCAGCAGCTCCGCAAGGGCTAATGAAAAACTGTTTTTT.

The chain employs TRBV9 and TRBJ2-1; the D gene is possibly TRBD2 (7 bases). This CDR3 comprises 15 residues. Germline values: CDR1 SGDLS, CDR2 YYNGEE. Trimming removed 6 bases from V and 5 bases from J, with 18 bases in between. The CDR3 here is CASTGGLAANNEQFF. In DNA, the CDR3 is TGTGCCAGCACCGGGGGGCTAGCAGCCAACAATGAGCAGTTCTTC.